This T cell receptor beta chain originates from a study of response to subunit inactivated influenza vaccine. Study-level points and caveats: Authors suggested few new T cells are recruited by each seasonal influenza vaccination.

As for this clonotype: Its antigen remains unknown.

TCRdb analysed the RT-PCR reads with MiXCR anew, one entry per CDR3 protein. The sample consists of approximately 480,000 distinct CDR3 sequences, 10% to 11% of them appearing once. The CDR3 extends over 17 amino acids. With V trimmed by 2 bases and J by 2 bases, 10 bases remained unmatched. This chain joins TRBV12-3 or TRBV12-4 and TRBJ2-7, with 9 bases lining up with TRBD1. The source of this sequence is a man between 45 and 60 years old who received an inactivated influenza vaccine. The specimen comprised PBMCs from blood, sampled 40 to 50 days after vaccination. In DNA, the CDR3 is TGTGCCAGCAGTTTATACGGACAGGGGTCCACAACCTACGAGCAGTACTTC. It is translated as CASSLYGQGSTTYEQYF.